The T cell receptor (beta chain) under discussion was sequenced for a study of identical twins. Study-wide results and caveats: Conclusions were drawn cross-sectionally by statistical analysis, without following the same donors. Among out-of-frame alpha sequences shared by twins, low generation probability occurred in excess.

Carrying unique molecular identifiers, the cDNA also gained a universal primer site through template switching. Each CDR3 protein gets one entry after TCRdb re-called the 5' RACE reads with MiXCR. The sample comprises 250,000 or so distinct CDR3 sequences, about 8.9% of which are singletons, and roughly 3.1% rests with the top ten. As for this clonotype: Its antigen is still unknown.

Germline V lookup: CDR1 SGHRS, CDR2 YFSETQ. Losses at the gene ends were 0 bases for V and 2 bases for J; bases not matched to a gene: 10. CDR3 length: 19 residues. Another study also made use of these data, one on yellow fever vaccine responses in identical twins. From that second work: Twins reportedly had a vaccine T cell response that seemed partly convergent, partly personalized.

The chain recombines TRBV5-1 with TRBJ2-2; TRBD2 matches 10 bases. Sequencing was carried out using CD8+ T cells sorted from blood. The receptor was isolated from a woman between 18 and 29 years old in good health. The CDR3 sequence: CASSLDSSSGGQNTGELFF. The CDR3 coding sequence is TGCGCCAGCAGCTTGGATAGTTCTAGCGGGGGACAAAACACCGGGGAGCTGTTTTTT.